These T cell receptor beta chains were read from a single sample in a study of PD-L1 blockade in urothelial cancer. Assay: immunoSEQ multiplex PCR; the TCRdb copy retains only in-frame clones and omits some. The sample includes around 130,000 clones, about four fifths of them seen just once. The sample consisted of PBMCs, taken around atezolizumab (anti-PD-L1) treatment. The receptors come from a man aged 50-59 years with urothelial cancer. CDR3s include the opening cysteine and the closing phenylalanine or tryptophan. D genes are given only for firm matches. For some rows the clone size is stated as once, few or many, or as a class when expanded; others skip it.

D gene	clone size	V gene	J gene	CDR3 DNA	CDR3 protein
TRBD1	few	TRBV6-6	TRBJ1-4	TGTGCCAGCAGTAAGGACAGGGGGCATGAAAAACTGTTTTTT	CASSKDRGHEKLFF
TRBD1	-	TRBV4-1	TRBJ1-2	TGCGCCAGCAGCCGCTGGACAGGGGGAGACTATGGCTACACCTTC	CASSRWTGGDYGYTF
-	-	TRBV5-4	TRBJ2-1	TGTGCCAGCAGTCGAACTAGCTCGGGATACAATGAGCAGTTCTTC	CASSRTSSGYNEQFF
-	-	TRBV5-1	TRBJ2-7	TGCGCCAGCAGCTTGGCGGCAGGGAATTACTACGAGCAGTACTTC	CASSLAAGNYYEQYF
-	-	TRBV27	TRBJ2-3	TGTGCCGTCTCTCCCCAGCGGGCCTTCACAGATACGCAGTATTTT	CAVSPQRAFTDTQYF
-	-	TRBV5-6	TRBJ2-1	TGTGCCAGCAGCGCTCCTCCTAGAATAGGTGAGCAGTTCTTC	CASSAPPRIGEQFF
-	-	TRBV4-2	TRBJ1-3	TGTGCCAGCAGCCAAGAGGGTTTGGGCGCTGGAAACACCATATATTTT	CASSQEGLGAGNTIYF
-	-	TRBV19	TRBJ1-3	TGTGCCAGTAGCCTCCAGGCCAGCTCTGGAAACACCATATATTTT	CASSLQASSGNTIYF
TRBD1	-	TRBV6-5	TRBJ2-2	TGTGCCAGCAGAAAGAGGACAGGGAGCGCCGGGGAGCTGTTTTTT	CASRKRTGSAGELFF
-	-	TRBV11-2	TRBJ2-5	TGTGCCAGCAGCTCACCTGGCTGGTTCGGGAGTGGAGAGACCCAGTACTTC	CASSSPGWFGSGETQYF
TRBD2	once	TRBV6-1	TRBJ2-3	TGTGCCAGCAGTGAAGTGGGTAGCGGGAGACCGCCAGATACGCAGTATTTT	CASSEVGSGRPPDTQYF
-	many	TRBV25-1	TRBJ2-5	TGTGCCAGCAGTGAATCCCCTTTGGAGACCCAGTACTTC	CASSESPLETQYF
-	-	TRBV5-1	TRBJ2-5	TGCGCCAGCAGCTTAGGAGGGGTGCAAGAGACCCAGTACTTC	CASSLGGVQETQYF
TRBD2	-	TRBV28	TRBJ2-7	TGTGCCAGCAGTTTACCTAGCGGGAGCTCCTACGAGCAGTACTTC	CASSLPSGSSYEQYF
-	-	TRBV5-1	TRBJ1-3	TGCGCCAGCAGTGACTGGGGGGGTGCCGGAAACACCATATATTTT	CASSDWGGAGNTIYF
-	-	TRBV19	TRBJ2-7	TGTGCCAGTAGTAGGGGCGCTAGCTACGAGCAGTACTTC	CASSRGASYEQYF
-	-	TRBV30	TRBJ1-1	TGTGCCTGGAGTGTACCCCGCAGGGAGGGAAAAGCTTTCTTT	CAWSVPRREGKAFF
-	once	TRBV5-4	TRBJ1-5	TGTGCCAGCAGCTTACAAGGCAATCAGCCCCAGCATTTT	CASSLQGNQPQHF
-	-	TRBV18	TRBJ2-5	TGTGCCAGCCGCCAGAACCAAGAGACCCAGTACTTC	CASRQNQETQYF
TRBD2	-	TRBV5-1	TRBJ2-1	TGCGCCAGCAGCTTGGCCCCAGCGGGAGGTCACAATGAGCAGTTCTTC	CASSLAPAGGHNEQFF
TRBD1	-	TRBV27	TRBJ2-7	TGTGCCAGCAGTCCCCGTCGGGACAGTTCCTACGAGCAGTACTTC	CASSPRRDSSYEQYF
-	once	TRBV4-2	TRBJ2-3	TGTGCCAGCAGCCAAGCGCGTGAGCTTGGGGGGGATACGCAGTATTTT	CASSQARELGGDTQYF
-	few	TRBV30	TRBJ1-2	TGTGCCTGGGGGATCGGAGGGTATGGCTACACCTTC	CAWGIGGYGYTF
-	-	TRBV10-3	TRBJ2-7	TGTGCCACCGGGCAGGGAATCTACGAGCAGTACTTC	CATGQGIYEQYF